The rows below give T cell receptor beta chains drawn from one sample of a study of CD8+ T cells in alopecia areata. The method was immunoSEQ multiplex PCR; TCRdb's version includes in-frame clones alone and lacks a portion of them. The data show around 120,000 clones, about 54% seen once. The specimen comprised CD8+ T cells sorted from blood, sampled at week 4, from a patient treated with tofacitinib. The receptors shown here come from a human donor with alopecia areata. CDR3s include the opening cysteine and the closing phenylalanine or tryptophan. Each record gives: D gene, clone size, J gene, V gene, CDR3 protein, CDR3 DNA. The D gene is left open where the match is weak. Clone size, where shown, is once, few, many, or a class for clones that have expanded.

.	.	TRBJ1-4	TRBV7-9	CASSLDIQNEKLFF	TGTGCCAGCAGCTTGGACATCCAGAATGAAAAACTGTTTTTT
.	once	TRBJ2-7	TRBV7-9	CASSPTTQPEQYF	TGTGCCAGCAGTCCCACCACGCAACCCGAGCAGTACTTC
.	.	TRBJ2-5	TRBV29-1	CSVEEEAETQYF	TGCAGCGTTGAAGAGGAGGCGGAGACCCAGTACTTC
TRBD1	.	TRBJ2-3	TRBV27	CASGDRVSTDTQYF	TGTGCCAGCGGGGACAGAGTCTCGACAGATACGCAGTATTTT
.	.	TRBJ2-3	TRBV28	CASRTSTDTQYF	TGTGCCAGCAGAACTTCGACAGATACGCAGTATTTT
.	.	TRBJ2-7	TRBV6-1	CASNHGWSYEQYF	TGTGCCAGCAACCACGGGTGGTCCTACGAGCAGTACTTC
.	few	TRBJ1-5	TRBV29-1	CSVELGSNQPQHF	TGCAGCGTTGAATTGGGAAGCAATCAGCCCCAGCATTTT
.	once	TRBJ2-3	TRBV29-1	CSVDPLDVGGTPEGQDTQYF	TGCAGCGTTGATCCCCTGGATGTCGGTGGCACCCCCGAGGGACAAGATACGCAGTATTTT
.	.	TRBJ2-1	TRBV15	CATSHGSSSYNEQFF	TGTGCCACCAGCCATGGGTCCAGCTCCTACAATGAGCAGTTCTTC
.	.	TRBJ1-2	TRBV30	CAWNRLEADNYGYTF	TGTGCCTGGAACCGTCTAGAGGCGGATAACTATGGCTACACCTTC
TRBD2	.	TRBJ2-1	TRBV29-1	CSVVSGSNEQFF	TGCAGCGTTGTTAGCGGGAGCAATGAGCAGTTCTTC
.	.	TRBJ2-7	TRBV5-6	CASSLGGYEQYF	TGTGCCAGCAGCTTGGGAGGCTACGAGCAGTACTTC
TRBD1	.	TRBJ2-2	TRBV29-1	CSVEGENRGRTGELFF	TGCAGCGTTGAAGGGGAGAACAGGGGCAGGACCGGGGAGCTGTTTTTT
.	.	TRBJ1-2	TRBV27	CASSLGSYYGYTF	TGTGCCAGCAGTTTAGGCAGTTACTATGGCTACACCTTC
.	.	TRBJ2-1	TRBV29-1	CSVDGAQGSYNEQFF	TGCAGCGTTGACGGGGCGCAGGGCTCCTACAATGAGCAGTTCTTC
.	.	TRBJ1-1	TRBV29-1	CSVPYTQENTEAFF	TGCAGCGTCCCCTATACTCAGGAGAACACTGAAGCTTTCTTT
.	.	TRBJ1-2	TRBV7-9	CASSSSMDNANGYTF	TGTGCCAGCAGCTCAAGTATGGACAACGCGAATGGCTACACCTTC
.	.	TRBJ2-7	TRBV15	CATSRDDTGPSYEQYF	TGTGCCACCAGCAGAGATGACACAGGTCCTTCCTACGAGCAGTACTTC
.	.	TRBJ1-4	TRBV6-5	CASSQGIGEKLFF	TGTGCCAGCAGTCAGGGCATAGGGGAAAAACTGTTTTTT
.	.	TRBJ2-7	TRBV29-1	CSVEARDSYEQYF	TGCAGCGTTGAAGCCCGAGACTCCTACGAGCAGTACTTC
.	few	TRBJ2-5	TRBV29-1	CSVDEGASYQETQYF	TGCAGCGTTGATGAAGGGGCGAGTTACCAAGAGACCCAGTACTTC
.	few	TRBJ2-2	TRBV19	CASSSLTGELFF	TGTGCCAGTTCTAGCTTGACCGGGGAGCTGTTTTTT
.	.	TRBJ1-5	TRBV7-8	CASSFDGMGNQPQHF	TGTGCCAGCAGCTTCGACGGGATGGGGAATCAGCCCCAGCATTTT
TRBD1	.	TRBJ2-7	TRBV27	CASSLDRGLLMDEQYF	TGTGCCAGCAGTTTGGACAGGGGGCTGTTGATGGACGAGCAGTACTTC
.	few	TRBJ2-1	TRBV29-1	CSVDRPLNNEQFF	TGCAGCGTTGACAGACCTTTAAACAATGAGCAGTTCTTC
.	.	TRBJ1-1	TRBV4-1	CASSPVQQGMETEAFF	TGCGCCAGCAGCCCAGTGCAGCAGGGCATGGAGACTGAAGCTTTCTTT
TRBD1	.	TRBJ1-4	TRBV19	CASRDRVDEKLFF	TGTGCCAGCCGGGACAGGGTGGACGAAAAACTGTTTTTT
TRBD1	.	TRBJ1-2	TRBV30	CAWSETGANYGYTF	TGTGCCTGGAGTGAGACAGGGGCTAACTATGGCTACACCTTC